The 21 T cell receptor beta chains below were found in one sample sequenced in a study of T cell responses to AZD1222 COVID-19 vaccine. Method: immunoSEQ multiplex PCR; TCRdb's copy keeps in-frame clones and lacks some. Seen here are approximately 21,000 clones, less than 90% observed once, and the top ten hold 15% to 20%. The sequenced sample was peripheral blood, obtained 28 days after the second AZD1222 dose. The receptors originated from an adult who received the AZD1222 COVID-19 vaccine.

The rearrangement links TRBV10-3 to TRBJ2-1; D gene uncertain. The CDR3 extends over 11 amino acids. Trimming left V 0 bases short and J 10 bases short, with 4 bases between. In germline, CDR1 is ENHRY, CDR2 SYGVKD. DNA for the CDR3: TGTGCCATCAGTGAGTCGAAGGAGCAGTTCTTC. This translates into CAISESKEQFF.

The CDR3 coding sequence is TGTGCCACCAGTGATTTGTGGCACACTGAAGCTTTCTTT. Protein sequence: CATSDLWHTEAFF. This chain uses TRBV24-1 with TRBJ1-1; unclear D gene. Germline CDR1 KGHDR, CDR2 SFDVKD. V was trimmed by 0 bases and J by 3 bases, leaving 4 bases between them. The CDR3 covers 13 residues.

The rearrangement joins TRBV11-2 to TRBJ2-7; 8 bases are shared with TRBD2. This CDR3 comprises 14 residues. CDR1 and CDR2 from the germline V gene are SGHAT and FQNNGV. The V segment lost 5 bases and the J segment 7 bases; nucleotides outside the gene matches: 10. The CDR3 nucleotides are TGTGCCAGCAGCCCCGGTGGTAGCGGGAAAGAGCAGTACTTC. As protein: CASSPGGSGKEQYF. The full variable domain, its missing parts supplied by reference TRBV11-2 and TRBJ2-7, is EAGVAQSPRYKIIEKRQSVAFWCNPISGHATLYWYQQILGQGPKLLIQFQNNGVVDDSQLPKDRFSAERLKGVDSTLKIQPAKLEDSAVYLCASSPGGSGKEQYFGPGTRLTVT.

In this sample, this clone turned up once. This chain joins TRBV7-8 and TRBJ1-5; 7 bases match TRBD1. The germline V gene has CDR1 SGHVS and CDR2 FQNEAQ. V shed 5 bases and J 6 bases; nucleotides not matched to a gene: 13. This CDR3 contains 16 residues. The CDR3 region is CASSARQGHTAQPQHF. The CDR3, as DNA: TGTGCCAGCAGCGCCCGACAGGGACATACTGCTCAGCCCCAGCATTTT. Variable domain in full (rest from reference TRBV7-8 and TRBJ1-5): GAGVSQSPRYKVAKRGQDVALRCDPISGHVSLFWYQQALGQGPEFLTYFQNEAQLDKSGLPSDRFFAERPEGSVSTLKIQRTQQEDSAVYLCASSARQGHTAQPQHFGDGTRLSIL.

The chain links TRBV7-9 to TRBJ2-1; D might be TRBD1 or TRBD2, each matching 6 bases. From germline, CDR1 is SEHNR and CDR2 FQNEAQ (reference sequence). V gave up 5 bases and J gave up 4 bases, with 15 bases separating them. The CDR3 is 15 amino acids. CDR3 DNA sequence: TGTGCCAGCAGCCCTTCCTCGGGGGCTTACAATGAGCAGTTCTTC. Its translation: CASSPSSGAYNEQFF. Drawing the rest from reference TRBV7-9 and TRBJ2-1, the complete variable domain is DTGVSQNPRHKITKRGQNVTFRCDPISEHNRLYWYRQTLGQGPEFLTYFQNEAQLEKSRLLSDRFSAERPKGSFSTLEIQRTEQGDSAMYLCASSPSSGAYNEQFFGPGTRLTVL.

The genes are TRBV28 and TRBJ1-1; D may be TRBD1 (5 bases). V lost 2 bases and J lost 8, with 12 bases in between. The CDR3 loop spans 13 amino acids. Germline assignment: CDR1 MDHEN and CDR2 SYDVKM. Written as DNA, the CDR3 is TGTGCCAGCAGTTTACGCGGGACGTCAGAAGCTTTCTTT. Translating it yields CASSLRGTSEAFF.

The J gene is TRBJ2-1, the V gene TRBV4-3; 13 nucleotides match TRBD2. The CDR3 is 17 residues long. Germline V gene lookup returns CDR1 LGHNA and CDR2 YSLEER. The trim removed 0 bases at V and 12 bases at J, leaving 11 bases unmatched. This chain's CDR3 is CASSQDRGLAGEGGQFF. DNA for the CDR3: TGCGCCAGCAGCCAAGATCGTGGACTAGCGGGAGAGGGTGGGCAGTTCTTC.

This chain connects TRBV11-3 to TRBJ2-1; TRBD1 matches at 10 bases. Trimming removed 2 bases from V and 2 bases from J; junction bases left unmatched: 3. The germline CDR1 and CDR2 sequences are SGHNT and YENEEA. The CDR3 contains 16 residues. The CDR3 spells CASSLTGTGAYNEQFF. Written as DNA, the CDR3 is TGTGCCAGCAGCTTAACCGGGACAGGGGCCTACAATGAGCAGTTCTTC.

This clone has just a few counts. The gene calls are TRBV18 and TRBJ1-5; D is uncertain. The CDR3 covers 13 residues. CDR1 and CDR2 (germline): KGHSH, LQKENI. The V end was cut by 7 bases, the J end by 7 bases, with 14 bases between. CDR3 loop: CASLTDLQQPQHF. CDR3 DNA sequence: TGTGCCAGCTTGACGGACCTCCAGCAGCCCCAGCATTTT. The whole variable domain, remainder taken from reference TRBV18 and TRBJ1-5, is NAGVMQNPRHLVRRRGQEARLRCSPMKGHSHVYWYRQLPEEGLKFMVYLQKENIIDESGMPKERFSAEFPKEGPSILRIQQVVRGDSAAYFCASLTDLQQPQHFGDGTRLSIL.

This rearrangement joins TRBV7-6 to TRBJ2-5; 7 bases are a match to TRBD2. With V trimmed by 3 bases and J by 0 bases, 1 base remained unmatched. This CDR3 has 14 residues. CDR1 and CDR2 from the germline V gene are SGHVS and FNYEAQ. The CDR3 loop reads CASSLGGYQETQYF. DNA for the CDR3: TGTGCCAGCAGCTTGGGGGGGTACCAAGAGACCCAGTACTTC.

V gene TRBV25-1 combines with J gene TRBJ1-1; tentatively, D is TRBD1 (5 bases). Germline V gene lookup returns CDR1 MGHDK and CDR2 SYGVNS. The CDR3 totals 11 residues. V was shortened by 7 bases and J by 4 bases, with 7 bases between the two germline ends. For the CDR3, the DNA is TGTGCCAGCACGGGGGTCACTGAAGCTTTCTTT. Residues: CASTGVTEAFF.

J is TRBJ1-6 and V is TRBV28, with 10 bases identical to TRBD1. The V gene's germline CDR1 is MDHEN and CDR2 SYDVKM. V lost 7 bases, J lost 8 bases, and 8 bases stayed unmatched. This CDR3 is 15 amino acids long. CDR3 residues: CASTDVGTGDSPLHF. The DNA for the CDR3 is TGTGCCAGCACCGACGTTGGGACAGGGGATTCACCCCTCCACTTT.

The CDR3 DNA follows: TGTGCCAGCAGCCCCCCCCAGGAGGCAGGGGGTGCTGAAGCTTTCTTT. Translation gives CASSPPQEAGGAEAFF. This chain joins TRBV14 and TRBJ1-1; 7 bases line up with TRBD1. The length of the CDR3 is 16 residues. Germline CDR1 is SGHDN and CDR2 is FVKESK. Losses at the gene ends were 4 bases for V and 6 bases for J; bases not matched to a gene: 14.

In its sample, this clone was seen once. The V gene is TRBV6-6, the J gene TRBJ2-7; no firm D call. V was shortened by 2 bases and J by 3 bases, with 8 bases between the two germline ends. The CDR3 sequence is 13 residues long. CDR1 and CDR2 (germline): MNHNY, SVGAGI (reference sequence). In DNA form, the CDR3 reads TGTGCCAGCAGTTACGCCGCAGACTACGAGCAGTACTTC. It codes for CASSYAADYEQYF.

The chain employs TRBV19 and TRBJ1-1; D may be TRBD1 (5 bases). This CDR3 region has 15 residues. V lost 4 bases, J lost 0 bases, and 12 bases lay in between. Germline V gene data show CDR1 as LNHDA and CDR2 as SQIVND (reference sequence). The CDR3 region has the DNA TGTGCCAGTAGTAGTAGGGGAGCAGTGAACACTGAAGCTTTCTTT. It translates to CASSSRGAVNTEAFF.

CDR3 loop: CASSARWLGTEAFF. CDR3 DNA sequence: TGTGCCAGCAGCGCAAGGTGGTTGGGCACTGAAGCTTTCTTT. This sequence joins TRBV7-8 and TRBJ1-1; D is unclear. Germline assignment: CDR1 SGHVS and CDR2 FQNEAQ. CDR3 length: 14 amino acids. Trimming left V 5 bases short and J 4 bases short, with 14 bases between.

The chain is built from TRBV7-8 and TRBJ2-7; no clear D. There are 11 residues in the CDR3. Germline V gene data show CDR1 as SGHVS and CDR2 as FQNEAQ. Trimming stripped 5 bases from V and 2 bases from J, with 4 bases between. CDR3 sequence reads: CASSLTYEQYF. The CDR3 nucleotides read TGTGCCAGCAGCCTGACCTACGAGCAGTACTTC.

V gene TRBV10-3 combines with J gene TRBJ1-3; no reliable D call. V was clipped by 0 bases and J by 0 bases, with 6 bases between them. Germline-derived CDR1 and CDR2 are ENHRY and SYGVKD. This CDR3 region has 15 residues. CDR3 DNA sequence: TGTGCCATCAGTGAGTCTGAGGCCTCTGGAAACACCATATATTTT. It is translated as CAISESEASGNTIYF.

V is TRBV2 and J is TRBJ1-6; 9 positions match TRBD1. V trimming: 5 bases; J trimming: 7 bases; junction bases outside the gene matches: 6. Germline V CDR1 and CDR2: SNHLY, FYNNEI. CDR3 length: 15 residues. In DNA, the CDR3 is TGTGCCAGCAGTCCCCCACAGGGGGCAAATTCACCCCTCCACTTT. It encodes CASSPPQGANSPLHF. Complete variable domain (other parts from reference TRBV2 and TRBJ1-6): EPEVTQTPSHQVTQMGQEVILRCVPISNHLYFYWYRQILGQKVEFLVSFYNNEISEKSEIFDDQFSVERPDGSNFTLKIRSTKLEDSAMYFCASSPPQGANSPLHFGNGTRLTVT.

This clone was detected only once. The V gene is TRBV3-1 (or the pseudogene TRBV3-2), the J gene TRBJ1-2; D gene uncertain. Trimming left V 1 base short and J 2 bases short, with 8 bases between. The CDR3 has 14 residues. Looked up from germline, CDR1 is LGHDT and CDR2 is YNNKEL (reference sequence). Written as DNA, the CDR3 is TGTGCCAGCAGCCAAGTGGTAGGGAACTATGGCTACACCTTC. It is translated as CASSQVVGNYGYTF.

The CDR3 DNA reads TGTGCCAGCAGCGTTCACAGGGATAACACTGAAGCTTTCTTT. Its translation is CASSVHRDNTEAFF. V usage is TRBV11-3 and J usage is TRBJ1-1; TRBD1 might be the D (6 bases). CDR1 and CDR2 from the germline V gene are SGHNT and YENEEA. With 5 bases removed from V and 2 bases from J, the gap between germline ends came to 12 bases. This CDR3 spans 14 amino acids. The full variable domain, completed using reference TRBV11-3 and TRBJ1-1, is EAGVVQSPRYKIIEKKQPVAFWCNPISGHNTLYWYLQNLGQGPELLIRYENEEAVDDSQLPKDRFSAERLKGVDSTLKIQPAELGDSAVYLCASSVHRDNTEAFFGQGTRLTVV.